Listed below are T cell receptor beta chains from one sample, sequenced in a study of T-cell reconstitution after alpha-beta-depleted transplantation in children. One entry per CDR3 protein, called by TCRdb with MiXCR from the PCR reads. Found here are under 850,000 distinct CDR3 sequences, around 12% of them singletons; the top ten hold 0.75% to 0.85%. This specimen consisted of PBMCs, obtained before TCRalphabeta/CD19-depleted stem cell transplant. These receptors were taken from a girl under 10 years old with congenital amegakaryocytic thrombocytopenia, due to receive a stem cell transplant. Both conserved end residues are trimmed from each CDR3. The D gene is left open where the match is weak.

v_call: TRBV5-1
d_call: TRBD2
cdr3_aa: ASTTSGRQETQY

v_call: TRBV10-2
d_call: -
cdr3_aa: ASMWDRSTDTQY

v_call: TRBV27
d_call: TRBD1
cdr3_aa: ASSDRGGWGYT

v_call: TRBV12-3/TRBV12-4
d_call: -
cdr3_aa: ASTLSTSEQY

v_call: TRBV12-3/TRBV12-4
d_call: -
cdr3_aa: ASSSLGPPTQPQH

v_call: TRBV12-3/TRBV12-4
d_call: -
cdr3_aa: ASSNSRLATDTQY

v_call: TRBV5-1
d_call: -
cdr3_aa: ASSLEVARGETQY

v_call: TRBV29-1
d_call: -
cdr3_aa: SVELATSPILNEQF

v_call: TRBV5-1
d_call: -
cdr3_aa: ASISTGGTEAF

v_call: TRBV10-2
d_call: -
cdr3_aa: ASSEQDYGYT

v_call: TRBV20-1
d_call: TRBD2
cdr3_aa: SARLGGNYEQY

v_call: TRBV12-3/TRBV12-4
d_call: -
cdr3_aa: ASSFRTPRGNTEAF

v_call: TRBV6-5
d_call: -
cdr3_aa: ASRELEGEQY

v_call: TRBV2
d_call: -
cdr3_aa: ASNGHETRYTGELF

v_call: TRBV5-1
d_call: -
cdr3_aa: ASSFRELPNYGYT

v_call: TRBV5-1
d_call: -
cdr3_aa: ASSFTGRAPYEQY

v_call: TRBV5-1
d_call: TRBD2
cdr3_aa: ASSVTLAGAYNEQF

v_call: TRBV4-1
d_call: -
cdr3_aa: ASSQGQFNTGELF

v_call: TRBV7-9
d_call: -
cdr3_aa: ASSLTDTTYGYT

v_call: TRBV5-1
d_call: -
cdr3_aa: ASSSGPGHHLYEQY

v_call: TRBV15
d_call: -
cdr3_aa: ATSRIADSYNEQF

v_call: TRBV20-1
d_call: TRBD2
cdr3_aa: SALTSGRVDEQY

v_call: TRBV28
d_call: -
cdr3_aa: ASSLLARRDTQY

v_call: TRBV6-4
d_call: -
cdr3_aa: ASSDREEDEQF

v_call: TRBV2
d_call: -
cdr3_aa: ASSDSLQGPHEQY

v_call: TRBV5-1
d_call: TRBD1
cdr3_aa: ASSTGGRNTEAF

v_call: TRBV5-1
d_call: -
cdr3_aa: ASSFGFVGSADEQY

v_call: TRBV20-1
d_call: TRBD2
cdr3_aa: SASTGTSAYNEQF

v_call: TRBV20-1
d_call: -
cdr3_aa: SASPRAPSLNEKLF

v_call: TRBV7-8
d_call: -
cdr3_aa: ASSFTRSSYEQY

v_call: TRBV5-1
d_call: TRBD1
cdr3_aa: ATREGTGSYEQY

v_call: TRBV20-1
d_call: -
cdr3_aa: SGEVTRSNIQY

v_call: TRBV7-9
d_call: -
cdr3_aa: ASSSRGGPNEQF

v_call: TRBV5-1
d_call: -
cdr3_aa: ASRRDANTGELF

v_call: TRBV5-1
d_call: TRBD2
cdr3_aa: ASSLERESNEQF

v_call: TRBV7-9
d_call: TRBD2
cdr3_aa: ASSFSGRNTGELF

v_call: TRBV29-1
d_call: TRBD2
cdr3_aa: SVLAGSGELF

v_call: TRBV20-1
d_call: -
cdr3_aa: SALSGQKQETQY

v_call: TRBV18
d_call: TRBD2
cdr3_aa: ASSPYPGTSGIEETQY

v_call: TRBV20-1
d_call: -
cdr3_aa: SASYFGAEQF

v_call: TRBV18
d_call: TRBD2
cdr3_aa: ASSPGLAGPVYEQY

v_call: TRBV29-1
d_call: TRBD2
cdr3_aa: SVLTSGSLYEQY

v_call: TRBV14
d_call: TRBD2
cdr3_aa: ASSPAGGPDTQY